Listed here are 9 T cell receptor beta chains from one sample, sequenced in a study of PD-1 blockade in classical Hodgkin lymphoma. This table comes from immunoSEQ multiplex PCR, and its TCRdb copy is limited to in-frame clones, with some not included. The sample includes about 99,000 clones, 81% seen only once; the top ten take about 16%. No patient escaped relapse after autologous stem cell transplantation, and brentuximab vedotin exposure varied. Source: peripheral blood mononuclear cells (PBMCs), taken before the second cycle of nivolumab. Receptors were obtained from a human donor with classical Hodgkin lymphoma.

The chain combines TRBV11-2 with TRBJ2-2; 11 nucleotides match TRBD1. This CDR3 is built from 14 residues. V shed 5 bases and J 6 bases; nucleotides not matched to a gene: 2. Germline-derived CDR1 and CDR2 are SGHAT and FQNNGV. The CDR3 reads CASSPGQGAGELFF. The CDR3 DNA reads as TGTGCCAGCAGCCCGGGACAGGGGGCCGGGGAGCTGTTTTTT.

This chain uses TRBV6-5 with TRBJ2-1; D may correspond to TRBD1 or TRBD2 (5 bases each). Germline V gene lookup returns CDR1 MNHEY and CDR2 SVGAGI. This CDR3 contains 13 residues. V dropped 4 bases and J dropped 5 bases, with 9 bases sitting between them. The CDR3 nucleotides are TGTGCCAGCAGTTCCTCGGGACACAATGAGCAGTTCTTC. Encoded protein: CASSSSGHNEQFF.

As to this clone: One end of the junction varies from germline; a read error may be responsible. The same CDR3 is also encoded by other DNA sequences in this sample. The CDR3 DNA sequence: TGCGCCAGCAGCTTGGAGCTGAACACCGAAGCTTTCTTT. Its translation: CASSLELNTEAFF. The chain is built from TRBV5-1 and TRBJ1-1; no clear D. Per germline, CDR1 SGHRS and CDR2 YFSETQ. This CDR3 spans 13 amino acids.

This chain joins TRBV5-1 and TRBJ2-7; 7 nucleotides line up with TRBD2. This CDR3 spans 14 amino acids. The V gene end was trimmed by 0 bases and the J gene end by 3 bases; junction bases not matched to a gene: 3. CDR1 is SGHRS, CDR2 YFSETQ, per germline. As DNA, the CDR3 is TGCGCCAGCAGCTTGGCGGGGGGAGGCTACGAGCAGTACTTC. As protein: CASSLAGGGYEQYF.

The chain links TRBV6-1 to TRBJ1-2; perhaps TRBD1 as D (5 bases). Germline V gene sequence: CDR1 MNHNS, CDR2 SASEGT. The CDR3 has 15 residues. Between the trimmed V and J ends, which lost 1 base and 3 bases, there was a span of 12 bases. This chain's CDR3 is CASSEGSGRDYGYTF. For the CDR3, the DNA is TGTGCCAGCAGTGAAGGTTCTGGCAGGGACTATGGCTACACCTTC.

V is TRBV7-9 and J is TRBJ2-4; D remains unclear. Trimming shortened V by 5 bases and J by 2 bases, and 13 bases separated the two germline ends. The germline V gene has CDR1 SEHNR and CDR2 FQNEAQ (reference sequence). The CDR3 length is 15 residues. CDR3 sequence reads: CASSREATSKNIQYF. The CDR3 DNA follows: TGTGCCAGCAGCCGAGAGGCCACATCCAAAAACATTCAGTACTTC.

The V gene is TRBV28, the J gene TRBJ2-3; D remains ambiguous. The CDR3 extends over 15 amino acids. Trimming removed 6 bases at V and 0 bases at J, with 13 bases between. CDR1 is MDHEN, CDR2 SYDVKM, per germline. As DNA, the CDR3 is TGTGCCAGCAGCCGCCCCAGCGTCAGCACAGATACGCAGTATTTT. Encoded protein: CASSRPSVSTDTQYF.

A word on this clone: Other DNA sequences in this specimen translate into the identical CDR3. The chain couples TRBV5-1 to TRBJ1-5; D remains ambiguous. Trimming shortened V by 0 bases and J by 5 bases, and 6 bases separated the two germline ends. The germline gives CDR1 SGHRS, CDR2 YFSETQ. The CDR3 has 13 residues. The CDR3 DNA sequence: TGCGCCAGCAGCTTGGGCGGGGATCAGCCCCAGCATTTT. Protein sequence: CASSLGGDQPQHF. Together with reference TRBV5-1 and TRBJ1-5, the CDR3 gives the full variable domain: KAGVTQTPRYLIKTRGQQVTLSCSPISGHRSVSWYQQTPGQGLQFLFEYFSETQRNKGNFPGRFSGRQFSNSRSEMNVSTLELGDSALYLCASSLGGDQPQHFGDGTRLSIL.

The V call is TRBV4-2, the J call TRBJ2-5; D not resolved. Germline loops: CDR1 LGHNA, CDR2 YNFKEQ. The CDR3 has 11 amino acids. The ends were cut back, 5 bases at V and 11 bases at J, with 12 bases in the middle. For the CDR3, the DNA is TGTGCCAGCAGCTTAGGTTCCCGTCAGTACTTC. Translated: CASSLGSRQYF.